This TCR beta chain was observed in a study of human T cells and chemical hapten exposure. The overall study: Donors were sensitized with 2% DPC on the upper inner arm. The study traced per-sample TCR yield variation mainly to small differences in pooled library volumes. General observations from the study: Expanded TCRs made up significantly more big CDR3 similarity clusters than controls did.

This CDR3 region has 14 residues. The V end lost 4 bases, the J end lost 1 base, and 10 bases lay between the germline ends. The V gene's germline CDR1 is ENHRY and CDR2 SYGVKD. For this clonotype: The antigen remains undetermined.

Unique molecular identifiers were linked by the library to individual cDNA molecules. A single record per CDR3 protein comes from TCRdb applying MiXCR to the RACE reads. The sample lists roughly 190,000 distinct CDR3 sequences; 20% to 25% were seen once. As for time point: patch test 1, 2 weeks after DPC sensitization. Treatment meaning: therapeutic diphenylcyclopropenone sensitization with weekly scalp DPC. The gene calls are TRBV10-3 and TRBJ1-1; D ambiguous. This sample comprised whole blood, obtained in connection with sensitization to the hapten diphenylcyclopropenone (DPC). This receptor was taken from a woman aged 45 to 65 with alopecia areata. Some clones in this sample may be carry-over from other donors' samples. CDR3 DNA sequence: TGTGCCATCAGTGGTGACGGCTGGAACACTGAAGCTTTCTTT. Amino acid sequence: CAISGDGWNTEAFF.